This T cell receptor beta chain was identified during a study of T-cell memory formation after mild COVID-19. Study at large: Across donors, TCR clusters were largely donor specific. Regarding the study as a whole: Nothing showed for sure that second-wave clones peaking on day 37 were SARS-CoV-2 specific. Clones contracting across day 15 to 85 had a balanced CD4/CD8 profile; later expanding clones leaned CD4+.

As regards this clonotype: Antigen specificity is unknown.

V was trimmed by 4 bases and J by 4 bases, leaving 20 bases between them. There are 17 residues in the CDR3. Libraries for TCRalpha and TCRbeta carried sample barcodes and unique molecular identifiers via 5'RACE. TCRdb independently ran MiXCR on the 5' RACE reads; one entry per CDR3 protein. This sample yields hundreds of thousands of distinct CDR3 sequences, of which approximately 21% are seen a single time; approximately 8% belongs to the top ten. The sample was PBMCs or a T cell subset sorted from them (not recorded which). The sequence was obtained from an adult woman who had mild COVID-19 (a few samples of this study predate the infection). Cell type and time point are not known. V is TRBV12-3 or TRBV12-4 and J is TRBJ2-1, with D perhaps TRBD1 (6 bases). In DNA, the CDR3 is TGTGCCAGCAGTTATGACCCTACAGGGATGGGATACAATGAGCAGTTCTTC. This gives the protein CASSYDPTGMGYNEQFF.